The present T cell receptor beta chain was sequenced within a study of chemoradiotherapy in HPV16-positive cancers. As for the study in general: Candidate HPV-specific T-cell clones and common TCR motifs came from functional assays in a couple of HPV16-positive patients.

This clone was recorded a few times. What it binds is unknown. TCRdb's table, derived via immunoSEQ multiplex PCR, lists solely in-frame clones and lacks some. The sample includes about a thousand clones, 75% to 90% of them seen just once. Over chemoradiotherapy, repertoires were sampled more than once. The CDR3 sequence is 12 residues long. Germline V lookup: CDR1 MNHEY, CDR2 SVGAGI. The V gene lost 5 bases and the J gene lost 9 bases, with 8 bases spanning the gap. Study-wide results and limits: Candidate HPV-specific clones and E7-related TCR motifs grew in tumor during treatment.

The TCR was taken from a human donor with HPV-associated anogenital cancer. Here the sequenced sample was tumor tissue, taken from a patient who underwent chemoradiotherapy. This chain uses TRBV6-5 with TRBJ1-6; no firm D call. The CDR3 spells CASSAALSPLHF. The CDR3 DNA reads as TGTGCCAGCAGTGCGGCCCTTTCACCCCTCCACTTT.